This entry features one TCR beta chain sequence. The source of the sample is a study of T-cell reconstitution after alpha-beta-depleted transplantation in children. J gave up 4 bases and V 4 bases, and 6 bases lay outside the gene matches. This CDR3 comprises 14 residues. The germline gives CDR1 KGHSH, CDR2 LQKENI. Molecular barcoding with unique molecular identifiers was used for the TCRbeta library. TCRdb re-called the PCR reads through MiXCR, storing one row per CDR3 protein. The table includes more than 200,000 distinct CDR3 sequences, roughly 24% detected once. Sequenced material: PBMCs, taken before TCRalphabeta/CD19-depleted stem cell transplant. This TCR came from a girl aged 2 to 9 with Fanconi anemia, due to receive a stem cell transplant. The gene calls are TRBV18 and TRBJ2-7; 8 nucleotides align to TRBD1. Written as DNA, the CDR3 is TGTGCCAGCTCACAACGACAGGGGAGGTACGAGCAGTACTTC. Translation: CASSQRQGRYEQYF.